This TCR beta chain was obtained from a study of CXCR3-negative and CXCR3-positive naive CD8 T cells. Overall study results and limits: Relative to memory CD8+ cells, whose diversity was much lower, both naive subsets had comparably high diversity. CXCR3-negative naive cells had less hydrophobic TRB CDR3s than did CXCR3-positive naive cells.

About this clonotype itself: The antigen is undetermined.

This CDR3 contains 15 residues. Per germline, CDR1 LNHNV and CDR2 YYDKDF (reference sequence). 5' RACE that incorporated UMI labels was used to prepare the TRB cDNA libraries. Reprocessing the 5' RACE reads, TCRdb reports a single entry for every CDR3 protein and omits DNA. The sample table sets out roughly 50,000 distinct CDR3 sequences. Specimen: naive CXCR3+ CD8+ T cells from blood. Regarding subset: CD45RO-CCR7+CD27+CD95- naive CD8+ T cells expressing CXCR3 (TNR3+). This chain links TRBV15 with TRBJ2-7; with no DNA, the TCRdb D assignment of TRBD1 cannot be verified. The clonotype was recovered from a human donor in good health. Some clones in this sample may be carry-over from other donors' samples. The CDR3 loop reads CATSRVPRLPYEQYF.